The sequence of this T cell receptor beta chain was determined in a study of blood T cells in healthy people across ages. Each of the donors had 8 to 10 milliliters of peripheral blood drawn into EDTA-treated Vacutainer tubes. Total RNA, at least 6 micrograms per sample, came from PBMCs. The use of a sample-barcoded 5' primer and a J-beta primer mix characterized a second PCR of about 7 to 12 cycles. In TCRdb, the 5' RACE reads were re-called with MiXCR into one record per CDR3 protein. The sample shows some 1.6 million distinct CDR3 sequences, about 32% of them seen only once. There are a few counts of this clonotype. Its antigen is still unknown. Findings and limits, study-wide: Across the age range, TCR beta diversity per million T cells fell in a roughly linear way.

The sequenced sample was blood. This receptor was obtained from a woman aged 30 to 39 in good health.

DNA of the CDR3: TGCAGCGCGGCCACAGGGGGCCCAGGCTACACCTTC. Its protein is CSAATGGPGYTF. V and J are TRBV29-1 and TRBJ1-2; the match to TRBD1 covers 9 bases. Germline CDR1 SQVTM, CDR2 ANQGSEA. The V gene end was trimmed by 7 bases and the J gene end by 8 bases; junction bases not matched to a gene: 8. The length of the CDR3 is 12 residues.